The rows below give T cell receptor beta chains drawn from one sample of a study of T and B cells in COVID-19 patients. MiXCR, applied by TCRdb to the multiplex PCR reads, yields one record per CDR3 protein. The sample comprises roughly 15,000 distinct CDR3 sequences, roughly 26% of which are singletons, and approximately 6.5% rests with the top ten. The sample was blood. The receptors derive from a human donor who had recovered from COVID-19. Both conserved end residues are part of each CDR3. The D gene is left open where the match is weak. For some rows the clone size is stated as once, few or many, or as a class when expanded; others skip it.

abundance,len,j_gene,d_gene,v_gene,CDR3aa,CDR3nt
few,15,TRBJ1-4,TRBD1,TRBV6-1,CASQEGGQAGEKLFF,TGTGCCTCCCAAGAGGGGGGACAGGCAGGTGAAAAACTGTTTTTT
once,18,TRBJ2-7,TRBD2,TRBV7-2,CASSLARFSGSKSNEQYF,TGTGCCAGCAGCTTAGCTAGATTTAGCGGGAGTAAGAGTAACGAGCAGTACTTC
few,17,TRBJ1-5,.,TRBV4-3,CASSQDIQGPVGQPQHF,TGCGCCAGCAGCCAAGATATTCAGGGACCCGTAGGTCAGCCCCAGCATTTT
medium-sized,11,TRBJ2-7,.,TRBV5-6,CASSSSYEQYF,TGTGCCAGCAGCTCCTCCTACGAGCAGTACTTC
medium-sized,15,TRBJ2-7,TRBD2,TRBV19,CASSLSGGGAYEQYF,TGTGCCAGTAGCCTTAGCGGGGGCGGCGCCTACGAGCAGTACTTC
few,13,TRBJ1-1,.,TRBV29-1,CSVEDRLRTEAFF,TGCAGCGTTGAAGATCGCCTACGTACTGAAGCTTTCTTT
many,11,TRBJ2-2,.,TRBV6-5,CASGRSGELFF,TGTGCCAGCGGGAGGTCCGGGGAGCTGTTTTTT
.,19,TRBJ2-7,TRBD2,TRBV18,CASSPLPGLAVLSSYEQYF,TGTGCCAGCTCACCACTTCCCGGACTAGCGGTTCTGTCCTCCTACGAGCAGTACTTC
few,15,TRBJ2-3,TRBD2,TRBV5-1,CASSLGLAGADTQYF,TGCGCCAGCAGCTTGGGGCTAGCGGGAGCAGATACGCAGTATTTT
.,14,TRBJ1-4,TRBD1,TRBV27,CASSLGTGIEKLFF,TGTGCCAGCAGTTTGGGGACAGGGATTGAAAAACTGTTTTTT
.,14,TRBJ1-4,.,TRBV12-3/TRBV12-4,CASSLTATNEKLFF,TGTGCCAGCAGTTTAACAGCAACTAATGAAAAACTGTTTTTT
few,11,TRBJ1-1,.,TRBV27,CASTGNTEAFF,TGTGCCAGTACAGGGAACACTGAAGCTTTCTTT
.,14,TRBJ2-3,.,TRBV10-3,CAISTGGPTDTQYF,TGTGCCATCAGTACTGGGGGACCCACAGATACGCAGTATTTT
.,16,TRBJ1-6,.,TRBV6-5,CASRRKSGADGAPLHF,TGTGCCAGCAGACGCAAATCGGGAGCTGACGGGGCACCCCTCCACTTT
many,16,TRBJ2-1,.,TRBV5-4,CASSEGGGASYNEQFF,TGTGCCAGCAGCGAGGGGGGGGGGGCTTCCTACAATGAGCAGTTCTTC
.,15,TRBJ1-2,TRBD1,TRBV7-2,CASSAGQGRPYGYTF,TGTGCCAGCAGCGCTGGACAGGGGAGGCCCTATGGCTACACCTTC
few,11,TRBJ2-1,TRBD2,TRBV30,CAWSGLAGQFF,TGTGCCTGGAGTGGACTAGCGGGACAGTTCTTC
.,16,TRBJ2-7,TRBD2,TRBV4-3,CASSYREAGSSYEQYF,TGCGCCAGCAGCTACCGGGAAGCGGGGAGCTCCTACGAGCAGTACTTC